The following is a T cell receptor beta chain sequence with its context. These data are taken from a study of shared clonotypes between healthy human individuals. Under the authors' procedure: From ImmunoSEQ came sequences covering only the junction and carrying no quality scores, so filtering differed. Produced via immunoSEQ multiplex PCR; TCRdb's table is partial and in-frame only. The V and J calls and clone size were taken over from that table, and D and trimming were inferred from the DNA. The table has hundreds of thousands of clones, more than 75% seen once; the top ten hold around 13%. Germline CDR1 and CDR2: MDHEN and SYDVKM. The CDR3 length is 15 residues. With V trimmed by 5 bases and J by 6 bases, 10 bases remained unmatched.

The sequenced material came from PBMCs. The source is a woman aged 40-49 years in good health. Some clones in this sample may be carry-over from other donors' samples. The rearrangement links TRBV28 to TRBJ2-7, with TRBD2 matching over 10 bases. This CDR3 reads CASSPPLAGVIEQYF. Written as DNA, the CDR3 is TGTGCCAGCAGTCCACCTCTAGCGGGAGTCATCGAGCAGTACTTC.